This entry lists 26 T cell receptor beta chains sequenced from one sample in a study of T cell repertoires in cytomegalovirus infection. No antigen has been assigned to these receptors. MiXCR, run by TCRdb on the reads, gives a single entry per CDR3 protein. Among approximately 270,000 distinct CDR3 sequences listed, less than 25% were seen once. The source material was cultured PBMCs, sampled from culture after CMV antigen stimulation. Receptors originate from a human donor in good health (CMV status not recorded). Some clones in this sample may be carry-over from other donors' samples.

This clonotype has more than one count but fewer than ten. In nucleotides, the CDR3 is TGTGCCAGCAGCCGCAACGCGCTAGCGGCCCAAGAGACCCAGTACTTC. It codes for CASSRNALAAQETQYF. This chain links TRBV7-2 with TRBJ2-5, with 7 bases identical to TRBD2. The V segment lost 5 bases and the J segment 1 base; nucleotides outside the gene matches: 10. Germline assignment: CDR1 SGHTA and CDR2 FQGNSA. CDR3 length: 16 amino acids.

This clonotype was picked up a small number of times. The chain employs TRBV6-2 or TRBV6-3 and TRBJ2-1, with 9 nucleotides matching TRBD2. This CDR3 comprises 14 residues. V gave up 5 bases and J gave up 8 bases; unmatched junction bases: 7. CDR1 MNHEY and CDR2 SVGEGT come from the germline V gene. The CDR3 reads CASSPSGLADEQFF. DNA for the CDR3: TGTGCCAGCAGTCCCTCGGGACTAGCTGATGAGCAGTTCTTC.

This clonotype was observed at least ten times. The chain combines TRBV19 with TRBJ2-5; 9 bases align to TRBD1. This CDR3 contains 14 residues. Germline V lookup: CDR1 LNHDA, CDR2 SQIVND (reference sequence). V was clipped by 8 bases and J by 4 bases; unmatched bases: 8. CDR3 amino acids: CASAGTGSGETQYF. In DNA, the CDR3 is TGTGCCAGTGCTGGGACAGGGTCGGGAGAGACCCAGTACTTC.

V is TRBV4-1 and J is TRBJ1-4; the D gene is possibly TRBD1 (5 bases). This CDR3 has 15 residues. CDR1 and CDR2 from the germline V gene are MGHRA and YSYEKL. Trimming removed 4 bases at V and 7 bases at J, with 16 bases between. The DNA of the CDR3 is TGCGCCAGCAGCCTTGGGAGGGGTTATCTTGAAAAACTGTTTTTT. It translates to CASSLGRGYLEKLFF.

The chain recombines TRBV27 with TRBJ1-1; TRBD1 is a possible D gene (5 bases). Germline V gene data show CDR1 as MNHEY and CDR2 as SMNVEV (reference sequence). The length of the CDR3 is 14 residues. V shed 2 bases and J shed 2 bases, with 9 bases lying between them. The CDR3 nucleotides read TGTGCCAGCAGTTTAAAGGGGATTAACACTGAAGCTTTCTTT. It encodes CASSLKGINTEAFF.

This clonotype came up many times. The gene calls are TRBV7-2 and TRBJ1-2; D ambiguous. Germline lookup yields CDR1 SGHTA and CDR2 FQGNSA. The CDR3 runs to 15 residues. Trimming removed 2 bases at V and 4 bases at J, with 14 bases between. The DNA for the CDR3 is TGTGCCAGCAGCTTACCACGGGGAGTCGGCTATGGCTACACCTTC. This codes for CASSLPRGVGYGYTF. Full variable domain (remainder filled in from reference TRBV7-2 and TRBJ1-2): GAGVSQSPSNKVTEKGKDVELRCDPISGHTALYWYRQSLGQGLEFLIYFQGNSAPDKSGLPSDRFSAERTGGSVSTLTIQRTQQEDSAVYLCASSLPRGVGYGYTFGSGTRLTVV.

This clonotype was found many times. The CDR3 region is CASSPNYSPSYEQYV. The CDR3 DNA reads as TGTGCCAGCAGCCCGAACTACTCCCCCTCCTACGAGCAGTACGTC. The V and J genes are TRBV7-2 and TRBJ2-7; no definite D call. This CDR3 region has 15 residues. V shed 5 bases and J shed 0 bases, with 14 bases lying between them. Germline V lookup: CDR1 SGHTA, CDR2 FQGNSA.

This clonotype was observed at least ten times. This chain connects TRBV12-5 to TRBJ2-2, with D unclear. The germline V gene has CDR1 LGHNT and CDR2 FRNRAP. Trimming stripped 0 bases from V and 6 bases from J, with 17 bases between. The CDR3 runs 17 residues. The CDR3 here is CASGLVRGSSDPGELFF. The CDR3 nucleotides read TGTGCTAGTGGTTTGGTACGAGGCTCCTCCGATCCCGGGGAGCTGTTTTTT.

The rearrangement links TRBV6-1 to TRBJ2-1, with no clear D. The CDR3 sequence is 13 residues long. V gave up 6 bases and J gave up 6 bases, with 12 bases separating them. The germline V gene encodes CDR1 MNHNS and CDR2 SASEGT. For the CDR3, the DNA is TGTGCCAGCAGAGCGACCAGAGTCAATGAGCAGTTCTTC. Translated: CASRATRVNEQFF.

This clonotype was detected only a few times. The rearrangement uses TRBV7-9 and TRBJ1-3; maybe TRBD1 (5 bases). V was cut by 3 bases and J by 0 bases, with 9 bases left in between. This CDR3 has 15 amino acids. Germline CDR1 and CDR2: SEHNR and FQNEAQ (reference sequence). This CDR3 is CASSFGGSSGNTIYF. In nucleotides, the CDR3 is TGTGCCAGCAGCTTTGGGGGGAGCTCTGGAAACACCATATATTTT.

This clonotype was observed many times. The chain carries TRBV7-2 and TRBJ2-7; TRBD1 matches at 8 bases. Losses at the gene ends were 5 bases for V and 2 bases for J; bases not matched to a gene: 5. Germline values: CDR1 SGHTA, CDR2 FQGNSA. This CDR3 comprises 14 residues. The CDR3 sequence: CASSSGQGPYEQYF. The CDR3 DNA reads as TGTGCCAGCAGCAGTGGACAGGGTCCCTACGAGCAGTACTTC.

This clonotype was detected a few times. The chain has TRBV2 and TRBJ2-7, with D perhaps TRBD1 (6 bases). Trimming left V 6 bases short and J 2 bases short, with 11 bases between. The CDR3 spans 13 residues. Per the germline V gene, CDR1 is SNHLY and CDR2 is FYNNEI. The DNA of the CDR3 is TGTGCCAGCAGACTGACAGGAACCTACGAGCAGTACGTC. It encodes CASRLTGTYEQYV.

CDR3: CASSTTPLGTEAFF. In DNA form, the CDR3 reads TGTGCCAGCAGTACTACCCCCTTGGGGACTGAAGCTTTCTTT. The chain has TRBV12-3 or TRBV12-4 and TRBJ1-1; D gene unclear. The CDR3 extends over 14 amino acids. Trimming shortened V by 5 bases and J by 5 bases, and 15 bases separated the two germline ends.

Details on this clonotype: Germline and junction disagree at one end, which may indicate a read error. The chain couples TRBV5-1 to TRBJ2-5, with 8 bases fitting TRBD1. Germline CDR1 and CDR2: SGHRS and YFSETQ. The CDR3 spans 16 residues. DNA for the CDR3: TGCGCCAGCAGCTTCAGGGGGACAGGTCGGGGAGAGTCCCAGTACTTC. Its protein is CASSFRGTGRGESQYF.

This clonotype was recorded many times. The chain links TRBV7-3 to TRBJ2-1; D is uncertain. The V gene's germline CDR1 is SGHTA and CDR2 FQGTGA. This CDR3 contains 15 residues. The V end lost 1 base, the J end lost 3 bases, and 10 bases lay between the germline ends. CDR3 amino acids: CASSLKSDNYNEQFF. The CDR3 nucleotides are TGTGCCAGCAGCTTAAAATCTGACAACTACAATGAGCAGTTCTTC. The full variable domain, rest sourced from reference TRBV7-3 and TRBJ2-1, is GAGVSQTPSNKVTEKGKYVELRCDPISGHTALYWYRQSLGQGPEFLIYFQGTGAADDSGLPNDRFFAVRPEGSVSTLKIQRTERGDSAVYLCASSLKSDNYNEQFFGPGTRLTVL.

This clonotype was detected a few times. The J gene is TRBJ2-1, the V gene TRBV7-2; D is perhaps TRBD2 (5 bases). V was trimmed by 2 bases and J by 5 bases, leaving 16 bases between them. There are 16 residues in the CDR3. Per the germline V gene, CDR1 is SGHTA and CDR2 is FQGNSA. CDR3 in amino acids: CASSLRAGVAHNEQFF. The CDR3 DNA follows: TGTGCCAGCAGCTTAAGGGCGGGCGTGGCGCACAATGAGCAGTTCTTC.

CDR3 DNA sequence: TGTGCCAGCAGCCAAGAGGTTTGGGTAGCGGGAGTACGGACAGATACGCAGTATTTT. This sequence encodes CASSQEVWVAGVRTDTQYF. The chain combines TRBV14 with TRBJ2-3; 9 bases are shared with TRBD2. The germline CDR1 and CDR2 sequences are SGHDN and FVKESK. V shed 0 bases and J 3 bases; nucleotides not matched to a gene: 13. The CDR3 length is 19 residues.

Comments on this clonotype: This may arise from a read error, as a much more abundant clone is one base away. The chain recombines TRBV6-2 or TRBV6-3 with TRBJ2-1; D not certain. V lost 5 bases and J lost 6, with 5 bases in between. This CDR3 region has 11 residues. CDR1 MNHEY and CDR2 SVGEGT come from the germline V gene. CDR3 coding DNA: TGTGCCAGCAGTGGCGTCAATGAGCAGTTCTTC. It encodes CASSGVNEQFF.

This rearrangement joins TRBV12-3 or TRBV12-4 to TRBJ1-1, with a weak D call TRBD1 (5 bases). This CDR3 region has 12 residues. Between the trimmed V and J ends, which lost 6 bases and 7 bases, there was a span of 12 bases. The CDR3 loop reads CASSPGPLEAFF. As DNA, the CDR3 is TGTGCCAGCAGCCCAGGGCCCCTTGAAGCTTTCTTT.

The sample holds a few counts of this clonotype. The V call is TRBV12-3 or TRBV12-4, the J call TRBJ1-1; D gene uncertain. Trimming took off 5 bases at V and 1 base at J, with 8 bases between the two ends. The CDR3 is 13 amino acids. CDR3 amino acids: CASSPTQNTEAFF. DNA of the CDR3: TGTGCCAGCAGTCCGACCCAGAACACTGAAGCTTTCTTT.

This clonotype was counted only a few times. The chain joins TRBV6-4 to TRBJ2-3; 7 bases are shared with TRBD1. Trimming took 6 bases from V and 1 from J; bases not matched to a gene: 10. The CDR3 sequence is 16 residues long. Germline V gene lookup returns CDR1 MRHNA and CDR2 SNTAGT. CDR3 in amino acids: CASSEQTGTGTDTQYF. As DNA, the CDR3 is TGTGCCAGCAGCGAACAGACAGGGACGGGCACAGATACGCAGTATTTT.

This chain links TRBV7-9 with TRBJ2-1, with 9 positions matching TRBD2. The J segment lost 4 bases and the V segment lost 7 bases, leaving 5 bases of the junction unmatched. Germline CDR1 is SEHNR and CDR2 is FQNEAQ (reference sequence). The CDR3 length is 14 residues. CDR3 DNA: TGTGCCAGCACCATTAGCGGGGGTTACAATGAGCAGTTCTTC. As protein: CASTISGGYNEQFF.

Only a few counts were recorded for this clonotype. V usage is TRBV10-3 and J usage is TRBJ2-1; D call uncertain. The ends were cut back, 6 bases at V and 8 bases at J, with 14 bases in the middle. CDR1 is ENHRY, CDR2 SYGVKD, per germline. The CDR3 totals 13 residues. The CDR3, as DNA: TGTGCCATCAGCGCAGACGGGCACGATGAGCAGTTCTTC. Translation gives CAISADGHDEQFF.

This clonotype was seen more than once but under ten times. The chain recombines TRBV4-1 with TRBJ1-6; TRBD1 might be the D (5 bases). CDR1 and CDR2 (germline): MGHRA, YSYEKL. The CDR3 consists of 15 residues. The V end was cut by 1 base, the J end by 9 bases, with 13 bases between. CDR3 region: CASSQVLTDSSPLHF. The CDR3 DNA reads TGCGCCAGCAGCCAAGTCCTGACTGACAGTTCACCCCTCCACTTT.

The rearrangement links TRBV6-2 or TRBV6-3 to TRBJ2-4; TRBD2 might be the D (7 bases). Trimming cost V 4 bases and J 7 bases, with 14 bases left between them. Per germline, CDR1 MNHEY and CDR2 SVGEGT. The CDR3 extends over 14 amino acids. The CDR3 DNA follows: TGTGCCAGCAGTTGGGGGGGCGGTTGGAACATTCAGTACTTC. Its translation is CASSWGGGWNIQYF.

This clonotype was observed many times. The CDR3 here is CASSLRQEEINEQFF. The CDR3 coding sequence is TGTGCCAGCAGCTTACGCCAGGAGGAGATCAATGAGCAGTTCTTC. This sequence joins TRBV11-3 and TRBJ2-1, with D maybe TRBD2 (5 bases). CDR1 and CDR2 (germline): SGHNT, YENEEA. This CDR3 comprises 15 residues. Trimming cost V 2 bases and J 6 bases, with 14 bases left between them. The whole variable domain, filled in from reference TRBV11-3 and TRBJ2-1, reads EAGVVQSPRYKIIEKKQPVAFWCNPISGHNTLYWYLQNLGQGPELLIRYENEEAVDDSQLPKDRFSAERLKGVDSTLKIQPAELGDSAVYLCASSLRQEEINEQFFGPGTRLTVL.